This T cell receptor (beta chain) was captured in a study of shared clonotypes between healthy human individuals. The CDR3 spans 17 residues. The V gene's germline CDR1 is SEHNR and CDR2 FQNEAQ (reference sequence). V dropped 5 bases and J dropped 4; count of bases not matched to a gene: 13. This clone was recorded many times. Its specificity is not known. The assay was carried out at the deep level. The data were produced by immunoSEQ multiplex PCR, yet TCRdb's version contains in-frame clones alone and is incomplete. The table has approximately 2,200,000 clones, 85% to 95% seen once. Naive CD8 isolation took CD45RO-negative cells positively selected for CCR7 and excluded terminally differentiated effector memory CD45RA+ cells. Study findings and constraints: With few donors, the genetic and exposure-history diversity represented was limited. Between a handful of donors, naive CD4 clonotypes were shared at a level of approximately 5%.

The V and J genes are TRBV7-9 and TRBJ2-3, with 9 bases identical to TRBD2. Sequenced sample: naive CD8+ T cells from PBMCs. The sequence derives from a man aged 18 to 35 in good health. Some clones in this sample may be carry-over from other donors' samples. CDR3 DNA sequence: TGTGCCAGCAGCGGTCCGGGACTAGCATCCCCCCCAGATACGCAGTATTTT. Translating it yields CASSGPGLASPPDTQYF. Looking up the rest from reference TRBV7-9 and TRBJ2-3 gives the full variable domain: DTGVSQNPRHKITKRGQNVTFRCDPISEHNRLYWYRQTLGQGPEFLTYFQNEAQLEKSRLLSDRFSAERPKGSFSTLEIQRTEQGDSAMYLCASSGPGLASPPDTQYFGPGTRLTVL.